This T cell receptor beta chain was captured by sequencing in a study of radiation and T cells in renal cell carcinoma. General study findings and limits: Compared with controls, irradiated tumors had more, larger dominant CDR3 motifs. Pretreatment tumor biopsies were lacking, so baseline clonotypes are unknown.

This clone was recorded once. Its antigen is currently unknown. From germline, CDR1 is LNHNV and CDR2 YYDKDF (reference sequence). The CDR3 contains 13 residues. The ends were cut back, 5 bases at V and 4 bases at J, with 11 bases in the middle. Treatment denoted: 15 Gy SBRT to primary tumor, nephrectomy 4 weeks later. Nephrectomy followed 15 Gy stereotactic body radiation by 4 weeks. This renal cell carcinoma was of the clear cell type. Assay used: immunoSEQ multiplex PCR; TCRdb lists only in-frame clones, some missing. Of some 5,000 clones listed, around 50% are singletons. The receptor comes from a man in his 60s with renal cell carcinoma. This specimen consisted of tumor tissue, obtained from a patient whose treatment included radiotherapy and nephrectomy. This chain links TRBV15 with TRBJ1-1, with D perhaps TRBD1 (5 bases). CDR3 residues: CATSAQGSTEAFF. The DNA for the CDR3 is TGTGCCACCAGCGCCCAGGGTAGCACTGAAGCTTTCTTT.